One and the same sample provided the 22 T cell receptor beta chains below, sequenced in a study of CD8 T cells in ankylosing spondylitis. Study conclusions and caveats: The study identified a TCR beta motif of roughly eight highly homologous variants that appeared characteristic of ankylosing spondylitis blood.

Their antigen targets remain unknown. TCRdb re-analysed the 5' RACE reads in MiXCR, keeping a single row per CDR3 protein. In the table there are fewer than 550,000 distinct CDR3 sequences, 5.3% of which are singletons. The sequencing sample was made of blood, either unsorted or a sorted T cell fraction (not recorded which). The receptor source for this set is a male donor with ankylosing spondylitis.

This clonotype was observed at least ten times. The chain combines TRBV20-1 with TRBJ2-5, with TRBD2 as a possible D gene (5 bases). This CDR3 comprises 15 residues. Germline lookup yields CDR1 DFQATT and CDR2 SNEGSKA (reference sequence). Deletions cut 6 bases from V and 1 base from J, with 18 bases between. The CDR3 bases are TGCAGTGCCATCCCGGGGTGGGGTGGCCAAGAGACCCAGTACTTC. Protein sequence: CSAIPGWGGQETQYF.

Worth noting for this clonotype: Relative to the germline gene, one junction end is altered; a read error may explain this. The chain recombines TRBV3-1 with TRBJ2-2; a possible D gene is TRBD2 (6 bases). This CDR3 is 13 amino acids long. Germline assignment: CDR1 LGHDT and CDR2 YNNKEL (reference sequence). This CDR3 reads CASSRRGTGELLF. CDR3 nucleotides: TGTGCCAGCAGCCGACGGGGGACCGGGGAGCTGCTTTTT.

Ten or more counts support this clonotype. This chain uses TRBV28 with TRBJ2-1; D is possibly TRBD2 (5 bases). This CDR3 is built from 14 residues. From germline, CDR1 is MDHEN and CDR2 SYDVKM. V lost 6 bases to trimming and J lost 9 bases, with 18 bases between them. The CDR3 loop is CASSDTGPSGEQFF. CDR3 bases: TGTGCCAGCAGCGACACTGGTCCGAGCGGTGAGCAGTTCTTC.

This clonotype was seen repeatedly, ten times or more. The rearrangement joins TRBV5-1 to TRBJ2-5; TRBD1 might be the D (5 bases). In germline, CDR1 is SGHRS, CDR2 YFSETQ. V lost 4 bases and J 2 bases, leaving 9 bases between the germline ends. CDR3 size: 13 residues. The CDR3 DNA is TGCGCCAGCAGCGACAGCGCGCAAGAGACCCAGTACTTC. Its translation is CASSDSAQETQYF.

This clonotype was observed at least ten times. This chain connects TRBV4-3 to TRBJ1-3, with D possibly TRBD1 on 5 matching bases. The germline V gene has CDR1 LGHNA and CDR2 YSLEER. V dropped 0 bases and J dropped 0 bases, with 9 bases sitting between them. The CDR3 contains 16 residues. The CDR3 spells CASSQDHRSSGNTIYF. The CDR3 DNA reads as TGCGCCAGCAGCCAAGACCACAGGAGCTCTGGAAACACCATATATTTT.

The table lists this clonotype with many counts. V usage is TRBV12-3 or TRBV12-4 and J usage is TRBJ2-1, with a possible D match to TRBD2 (5 bases). There are 15 residues in the CDR3. With 0 bases removed from V and 7 bases from J, the gap between germline ends came to 13 bases. CDR3 nucleotide sequence: TGTGCCAGCAGTTTAGCGGGGAGTGGTGAAAATGAGCAGTTCTTC. It yields the protein CASSLAGSGENEQFF.

This clonotype was counted ten times or more. The chain recombines TRBV28 with TRBJ1-2, with 7 bases lining up with TRBD1. V gave up 6 bases and J gave up 8 bases; unmatched junction bases: 9. The CDR3 loop spans 13 amino acids. Germline V gene lookup returns CDR1 MDHEN and CDR2 SYDVKM. The CDR3: CASRSTGDVGYTF. The CDR3 nucleotides read TGTGCCAGCAGAAGTACAGGGGACGTGGGCTACACCTTC.

This clonotype was counted ten times or more. The rearrangement joins TRBV28 to TRBJ1-1, with D hard to call. V dropped 4 bases and J dropped 0 bases, with 18 bases sitting between them. The length of the CDR3 is 17 residues. Per the germline V gene, CDR1 is MDHEN and CDR2 is SYDVKM. Written as DNA, the CDR3 is TGTGCCAGCAGTTCCCCCCCGGGGAGTCCAATGAACACTGAAGCTTTCTTT. It is translated as CASSSPPGSPMNTEAFF.

This clonotype appeared many times. The chain links TRBV5-1 to TRBJ2-5; D remains ambiguous. Germline CDR1 SGHRS, CDR2 YFSETQ. The CDR3 extends over 15 amino acids. The germline V and J ends were trimmed by 4 bases and 1 base, with 14 bases remaining between them. CDR3 DNA: TGCGCCAGCAGCCCCCGTCACGGCTCCCAAGAGACCCAGTACTTC. Translated: CASSPRHGSQETQYF.

This clonotype showed up many times. This rearrangement joins TRBV4-2 to TRBJ2-3; 8 nucleotides align to TRBD2. V was pared by 3 bases and J by 1 base, with 6 bases of the junction left unmatched. The germline CDR1 and CDR2 sequences are LGHNA and YNFKEQ. The CDR3 loop spans 16 amino acids. For the CDR3, the DNA is TGTGCCAGCAGCCATAGGACGGGGGGGTGCACAGATACGCAGTATTTT. Translated, it gives CASSHRTGGCTDTQYF.

This clonotype was recorded at least ten times. The chain recombines TRBV28 with TRBJ2-3; D unresolved. Trimming pared 7 bases from V and 2 bases from J, leaving 7 bases between. The V gene's germline CDR1 is MDHEN and CDR2 SYDVKM. The CDR3 length is 12 residues. Here the CDR3 reads CASTRTTDTQYF. The CDR3 DNA follows: TGTGCCAGCACTCGGACCACAGATACGCAGTATTTT.

This clonotype was recorded many times. This sequence joins TRBV20-1 and TRBJ2-5; D tentatively reads TRBD1 or TRBD2 (5 bases each). V lost 3 bases and J 2 bases, leaving 13 bases between the germline ends. CDR3 size: 14 residues. From germline, CDR1 is DFQATT and CDR2 SNEGSKA (reference sequence). The CDR3 DNA reads as TGCAGTGCTAGCGAGACAGCGGATCAAGAGACCCAGTACTTC. This sequence encodes CSASETADQETQYF.

As regards this clonotype: A much larger clone lies a single base off, so this may be a read error. This likely comes from a read error, as the CDR3 has no conserved phenylalanine or tryptophan at its end. The V call is TRBV20-1, the J call TRBJ2-1; D perhaps matches TRBD2 (6 bases). The germline gives CDR1 DFQATT, CDR2 SNEGSKA (reference sequence). The CDR3 has 12 amino acids. Trimming stripped 3 bases from V and 3 bases from J, with 6 bases between. CDR3 loop: CSASSGYNEQFI. In nucleotides, the CDR3 is TGCAGTGCTAGTAGCGGCTACAATGAGCAGTTCATC.

This clonotype was counted ten times or more. This chain uses TRBV28 with TRBJ2-5; 9 bases agree with TRBD2. Germline loops: CDR1 MDHEN, CDR2 SYDVKM. The CDR3 extends over 14 amino acids. V dropped 6 bases and J dropped 5; count of bases not matched to a gene: 7. The CDR3, as DNA: TGTGCCAGCAGCCGCCAAGCGGGGGGCGAGACCCAGTACTTC. It is translated as CASSRQAGGETQYF.

This clonotype has at least ten counts. The V and J genes are TRBV20-1 and TRBJ2-1; TRBD2 aligns across 9 bases. Looked up from germline, CDR1 is DFQATT and CDR2 is SNEGSKA (reference sequence). This CDR3 is built from 15 residues. The V and J ends lost 2 bases and 0 bases, in that order; junction bases with no gene match: 2. The CDR3: CSARSGGPSYNEQFF. The DNA for the CDR3 is TGCAGTGCTAGAAGCGGGGGGCCCTCCTACAATGAGCAGTTCTTC.

This clonotype was seen only a few times. This chain uses TRBV5-1 with TRBJ2-7; 7 bases agree with TRBD2. The V segment lost 2 bases and the J segment 2 bases; nucleotides outside the gene matches: 7. This CDR3 spans 15 amino acids. Germline lookup yields CDR1 SGHRS and CDR2 YFSETQ. The CDR3 nucleotides read TGCGCCAGCAGCTTAACGAGCGGGGTCACCTACGAGCAGTACTTC. Amino acids: CASSLTSGVTYEQYF.

This clonotype was seen a handful of times. The J gene is TRBJ2-3, the V gene TRBV7-2, with D possibly TRBD1 on 5 matching bases. CDR1 is SGHTA, CDR2 FQGNSA, per germline. Trimming left V 4 bases short and J 2 bases short, with 7 bases between. The CDR3 has 13 residues. The CDR3 region has the DNA TGTGCCAGCAGCTCAGGGAACACAGATACGCAGTATTTT. Translating it yields CASSSGNTDTQYF.

This clonotype has a single count. The chain recombines TRBV14 with TRBJ2-6; D unresolved. V was shortened by 4 bases and J by 0 bases, with 16 bases between the two germline ends. CDR3 length equals 18 residues. CDR1 is SGHDN, CDR2 FVKESK, per germline. The CDR3 DNA reads as TGTGCCAGCAGCCCGTCCCTCCTGACGGCCTCTGGGGCCAACGTCCTGACTTTC. Translation gives CASSPSLLTASGANVLTF.

This clonotype was observed many times. The V gene is TRBV20-1, the J gene TRBJ2-7; D gene unclear. This CDR3 is 13 amino acids long. V was cut by 7 bases and J by 2 bases, with 15 bases left in between. Germline loops: CDR1 DFQATT, CDR2 SNEGSKA (reference sequence). CDR3 nucleotide sequence: TGCAGTGTTAGGAACGACGGGCCCTACGAGCAGTACTTC. Translating gives CSVRNDGPYEQYF.

This clonotype showed up many times. The chain has TRBV25-1 and TRBJ2-5; D may be TRBD2 (6 bases). CDR1 is MGHDK and CDR2 is SYGVNS in the germline V gene. This CDR3 comprises 15 residues. Trimming left V 1 base short and J 1 base short, with 10 bases between. The CDR3 coding sequence is TGTGCCAGCAGTGAATCTGCGGGAAGCCAAGAGACCCAGTACTTC. It yields the protein CASSESAGSQETQYF.

Many counts were recorded for this clonotype. The V gene is TRBV20-1, the J gene TRBJ1-2, with D perhaps TRBD1 (5 bases). The germline CDR1 and CDR2 sequences are DFQATT and SNEGSKA (reference sequence). The V end lost 4 bases, the J end lost 1 base, and 10 bases lay between the germline ends. The CDR3 extends over 13 amino acids. The CDR3 bases are TGCAGTGCTATTATCGACAGTAACTATGGCTACACCTTC. Protein product: CSAIIDSNYGYTF.

This clonotype has at least ten counts. The chain combines TRBV7-2 with TRBJ2-3, with 7 positions matching TRBD1. This CDR3 region has 15 residues. V lost 4 bases to trimming and J lost 1 base; unmatched junction nucleotides: 5. Germline V gene lookup returns CDR1 SGHTA and CDR2 FQGNSA. CDR3 loop: CASSSRGPGTDTQYF. The DNA for the CDR3 is TGTGCCAGCAGCTCTAGGGGGCCCGGCACAGATACGCAGTATTTT. Full variable domain (remainder filled in from reference TRBV7-2 and TRBJ2-3): GAGVSQSPSNKVTEKGKDVELRCDPISGHTALYWYRQSLGQGLEFLIYFQGNSAPDKSGLPSDRFSAERTGGSVSTLTIQRTQQEDSAVYLCASSSRGPGTDTQYFGPGTRLTVL.